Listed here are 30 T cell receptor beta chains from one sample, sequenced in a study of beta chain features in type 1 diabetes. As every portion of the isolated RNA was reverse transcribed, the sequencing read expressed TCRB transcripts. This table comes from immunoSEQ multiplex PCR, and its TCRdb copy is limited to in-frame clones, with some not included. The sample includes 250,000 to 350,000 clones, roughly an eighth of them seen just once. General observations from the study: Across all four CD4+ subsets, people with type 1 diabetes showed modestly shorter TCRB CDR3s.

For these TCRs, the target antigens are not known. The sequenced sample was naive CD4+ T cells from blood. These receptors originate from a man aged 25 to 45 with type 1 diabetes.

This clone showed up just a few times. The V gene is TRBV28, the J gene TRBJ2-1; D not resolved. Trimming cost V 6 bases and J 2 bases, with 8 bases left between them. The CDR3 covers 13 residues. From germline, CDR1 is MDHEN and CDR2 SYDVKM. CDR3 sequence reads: CASSPLAYNEQFF. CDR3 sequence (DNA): TGTGCCAGCAGCCCACTCGCCTACAATGAGCAGTTCTTC.

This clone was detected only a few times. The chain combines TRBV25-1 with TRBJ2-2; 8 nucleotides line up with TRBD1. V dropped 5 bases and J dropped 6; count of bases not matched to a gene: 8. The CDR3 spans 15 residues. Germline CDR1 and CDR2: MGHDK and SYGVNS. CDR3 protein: CASSLWTGTPGELFF. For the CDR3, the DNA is TGTGCCAGCAGTTTATGGACAGGGACCCCCGGGGAGCTGTTTTTT.

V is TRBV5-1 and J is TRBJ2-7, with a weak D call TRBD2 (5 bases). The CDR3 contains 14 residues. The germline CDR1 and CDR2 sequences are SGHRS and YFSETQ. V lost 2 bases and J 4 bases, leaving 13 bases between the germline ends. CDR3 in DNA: TGCGCCAGCAGCTTTGGTCTAACGGGGTACGAGCAGTACTTC. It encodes CASSFGLTGYEQYF.

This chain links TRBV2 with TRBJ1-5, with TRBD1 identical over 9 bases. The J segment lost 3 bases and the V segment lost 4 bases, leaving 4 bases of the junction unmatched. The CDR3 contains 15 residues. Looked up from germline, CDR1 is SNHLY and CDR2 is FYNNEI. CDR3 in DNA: TGTGCCAGCAGTGGGACAGGGGCGAACAATCAGCCCCAGCATTTT. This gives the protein CASSGTGANNQPQHF.

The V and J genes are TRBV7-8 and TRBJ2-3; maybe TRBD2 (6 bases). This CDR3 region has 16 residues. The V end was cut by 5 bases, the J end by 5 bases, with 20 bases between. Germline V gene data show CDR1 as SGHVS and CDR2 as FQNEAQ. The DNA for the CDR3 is TGTGCCAGCAGCCTTCGGAGGGGCGCTTGGGGAGATACGCAGTATTTT. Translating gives CASSLRRGAWGDTQYF.

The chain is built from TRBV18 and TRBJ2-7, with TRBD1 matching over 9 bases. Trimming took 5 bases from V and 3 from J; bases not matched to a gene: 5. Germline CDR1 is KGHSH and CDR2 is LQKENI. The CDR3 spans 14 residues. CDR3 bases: TGTGCCAGCTCAGAGGGACAGGGAATCTACGAGCAGTACTTC. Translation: CASSEGQGIYEQYF.

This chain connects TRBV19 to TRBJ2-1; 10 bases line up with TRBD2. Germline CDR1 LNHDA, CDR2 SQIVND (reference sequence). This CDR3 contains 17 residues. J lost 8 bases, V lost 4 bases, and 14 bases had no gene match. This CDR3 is CASSTTTFSGRYYEQFF. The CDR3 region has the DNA TGTGCCAGTAGTACGACAACCTTTAGCGGGAGGTATTATGAGCAGTTCTTC.

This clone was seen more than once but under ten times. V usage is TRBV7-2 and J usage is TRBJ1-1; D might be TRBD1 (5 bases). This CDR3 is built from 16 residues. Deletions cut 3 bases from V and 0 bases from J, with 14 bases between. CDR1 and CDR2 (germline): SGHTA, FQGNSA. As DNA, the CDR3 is TGTGCCAGCAGCTTGTTAGCGGGACGGATGAACACTGAAGCTTTCTTT. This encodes CASSLLAGRMNTEAFF.

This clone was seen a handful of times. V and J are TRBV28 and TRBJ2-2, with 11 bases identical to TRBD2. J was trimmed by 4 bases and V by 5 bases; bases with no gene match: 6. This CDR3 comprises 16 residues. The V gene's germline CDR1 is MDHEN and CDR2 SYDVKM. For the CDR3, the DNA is TGTGCCAGCAGTAGCCCCGGGACTAGCGGCACCGGGGAGCTGTTTTTT. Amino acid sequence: CASSSPGTSGTGELFF. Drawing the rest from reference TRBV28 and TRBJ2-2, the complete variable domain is DVKVTQSSRYLVKRTGEKVFLECVQDMDHENMFWYRQDPGLGLRLIYFSYDVKMKEKGDIPEGYSVSREKKERFSLILESASTNQTSMYLCASSSPGTSGTGELFFGEGSRLTVL.

The CDR3 coding sequence is TGTGCCAGCAGCCCCTTTTTAGATGGAGGTCAGCCCCAGCATTTT. It is translated as CASSPFLDGGQPQHF. This rearrangement joins TRBV7-2 to TRBJ1-5; D is unclear. V shed 5 bases and J shed 6 bases, with 17 bases lying between them. The CDR3 runs 15 residues. Germline loops: CDR1 SGHTA, CDR2 FQGNSA.

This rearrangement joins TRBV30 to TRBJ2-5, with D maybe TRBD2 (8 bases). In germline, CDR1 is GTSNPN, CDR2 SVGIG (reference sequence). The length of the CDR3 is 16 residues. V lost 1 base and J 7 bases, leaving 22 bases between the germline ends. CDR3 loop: CAWSAGGTEPRGTQYF. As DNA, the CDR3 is TGTGCCTGGAGTGCGGGGGGGACAGAGCCCAGAGGGACCCAGTACTTC.

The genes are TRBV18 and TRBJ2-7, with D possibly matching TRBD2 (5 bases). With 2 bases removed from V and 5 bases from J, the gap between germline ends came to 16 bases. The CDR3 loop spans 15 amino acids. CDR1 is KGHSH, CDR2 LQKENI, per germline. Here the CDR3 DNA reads TGTGCCAGCTCACCAATCGAGCGGATAATAAACGAGCAGTACTTC. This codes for CASSPIERIINEQYF.

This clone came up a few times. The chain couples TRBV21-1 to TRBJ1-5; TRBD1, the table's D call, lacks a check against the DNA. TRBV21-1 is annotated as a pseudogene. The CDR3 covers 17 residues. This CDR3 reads CASSKVPEGESNQPQHF. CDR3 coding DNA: TGTGCCAGCAGCAAAGTTCCTGAGGGGGAAAGCAATCAGCCCCAGCATTTT.

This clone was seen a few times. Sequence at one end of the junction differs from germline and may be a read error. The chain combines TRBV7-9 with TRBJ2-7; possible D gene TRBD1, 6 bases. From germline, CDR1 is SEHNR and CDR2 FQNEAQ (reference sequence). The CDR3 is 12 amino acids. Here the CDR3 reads CASSFAGTHKSF. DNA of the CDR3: TGTGCCAGCAGCTTCGCTGGGACACATAAGAGCTTC.

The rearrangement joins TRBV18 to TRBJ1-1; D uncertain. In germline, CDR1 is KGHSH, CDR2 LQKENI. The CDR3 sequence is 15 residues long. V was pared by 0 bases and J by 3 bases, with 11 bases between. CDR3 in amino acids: CASSPPHGLYTEAFF. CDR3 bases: TGTGCCAGCTCACCACCGCATGGACTATACACTGAAGCTTTCTTT.

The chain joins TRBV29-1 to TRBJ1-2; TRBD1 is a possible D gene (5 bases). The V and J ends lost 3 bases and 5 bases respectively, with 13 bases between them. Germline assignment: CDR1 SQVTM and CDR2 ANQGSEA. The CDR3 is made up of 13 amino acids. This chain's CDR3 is CSVDTGVGYGYTF. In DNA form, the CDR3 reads TGCAGCGTTGATACGGGGGTTGGGTATGGCTACACCTTC. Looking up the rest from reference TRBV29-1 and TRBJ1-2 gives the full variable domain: SAVISQKPSRDICQRGTSLTIQCQVDSQVTMMFWYRQQPGQSLTLIATANQGSEATYESGFVIDKFPISRPNLTFSTLTVSNMSPEDSSIYLCSVDTGVGYGYTFGSGTRLTVV.

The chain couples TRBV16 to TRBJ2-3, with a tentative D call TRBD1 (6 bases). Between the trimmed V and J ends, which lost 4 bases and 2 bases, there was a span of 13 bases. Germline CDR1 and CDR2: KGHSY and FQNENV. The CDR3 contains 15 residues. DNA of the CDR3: TGTGCCAGCAGCCCCTTCGGACAGACCACAGATACGCAGTATTTT. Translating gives CASSPFGQTTDTQYF. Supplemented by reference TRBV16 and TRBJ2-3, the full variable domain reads GEEVAQTPKHLVRGEGQKAKLYCAPIKGHSYVFWYQQVLKNEFKFLISFQNENVFDETGMPKERFSAKCLPNSPCSLEIQATKLEDSAVYFCASSPFGQTTDTQYFGPGTRLTVL.

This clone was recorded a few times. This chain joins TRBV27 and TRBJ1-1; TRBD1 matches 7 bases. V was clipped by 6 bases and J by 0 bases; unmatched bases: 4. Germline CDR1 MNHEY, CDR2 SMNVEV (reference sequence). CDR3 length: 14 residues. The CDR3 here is CASSLRGVNTEAFF. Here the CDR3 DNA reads TGTGCCAGCAGCCTCAGGGGGGTGAACACTGAAGCTTTCTTT.

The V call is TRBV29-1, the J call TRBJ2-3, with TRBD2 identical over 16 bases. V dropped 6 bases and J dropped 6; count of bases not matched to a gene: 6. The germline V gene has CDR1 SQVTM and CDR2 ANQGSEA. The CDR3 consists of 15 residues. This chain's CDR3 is CSVTGTSGRVDTQYF. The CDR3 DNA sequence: TGCAGCGTGACGGGGACTAGCGGGAGGGTGGATACGCAGTATTTT.

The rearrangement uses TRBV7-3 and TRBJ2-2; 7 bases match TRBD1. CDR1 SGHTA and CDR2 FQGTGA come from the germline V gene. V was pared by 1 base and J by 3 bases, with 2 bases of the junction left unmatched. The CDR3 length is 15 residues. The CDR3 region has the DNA TGTGCCAGCAGCTTAAGACAGGGATACACCGGGGAGCTGTTTTTT. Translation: CASSLRQGYTGELFF.

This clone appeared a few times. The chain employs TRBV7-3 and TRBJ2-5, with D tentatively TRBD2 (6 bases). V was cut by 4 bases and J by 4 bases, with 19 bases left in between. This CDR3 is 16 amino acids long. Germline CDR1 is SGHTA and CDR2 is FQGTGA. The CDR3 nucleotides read TGTGCCAGCAGCTCCCGCCCAGGCGTGGGGGGAGAGACCCAGTACTTC. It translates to CASSSRPGVGGETQYF.

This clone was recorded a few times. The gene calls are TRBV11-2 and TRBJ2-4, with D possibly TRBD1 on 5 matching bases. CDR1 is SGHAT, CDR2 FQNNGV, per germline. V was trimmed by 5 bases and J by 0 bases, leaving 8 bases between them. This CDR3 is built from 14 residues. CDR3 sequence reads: CASSATVAKNIQYF. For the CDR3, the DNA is TGTGCCAGCAGCGCGACAGTAGCCAAAAACATTCAGTACTTC.

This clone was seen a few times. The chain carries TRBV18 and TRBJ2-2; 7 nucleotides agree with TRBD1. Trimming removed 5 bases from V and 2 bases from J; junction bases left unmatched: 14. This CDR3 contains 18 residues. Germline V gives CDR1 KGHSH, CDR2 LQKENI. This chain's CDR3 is CASSTTGTVRVNTGELFF. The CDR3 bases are TGTGCCAGCTCAACGACCGGGACAGTTAGAGTTAACACCGGGGAGCTGTTTTTT.

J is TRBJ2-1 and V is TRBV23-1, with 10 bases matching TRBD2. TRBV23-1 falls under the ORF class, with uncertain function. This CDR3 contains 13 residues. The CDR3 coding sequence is TGCGCGACCCGGACTAGCGGATACAATGAGCAGTTCTTC. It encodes CATRTSGYNEQFF.

The CDR3 DNA reads as TGTGCCAGCGGGAGGGAGAGGTTCTACGAGCAGTACTTC. Translating it yields CASGRERFYEQYF. The V gene is TRBV6-6, the J gene TRBJ2-7, with TRBD2 identical over 7 bases. Germline loops: CDR1 MNHNY, CDR2 SVGAGI (reference sequence). This CDR3 has 13 amino acids. V trimming: 8 bases; J trimming: 3 bases; junction bases outside the gene matches: 7.

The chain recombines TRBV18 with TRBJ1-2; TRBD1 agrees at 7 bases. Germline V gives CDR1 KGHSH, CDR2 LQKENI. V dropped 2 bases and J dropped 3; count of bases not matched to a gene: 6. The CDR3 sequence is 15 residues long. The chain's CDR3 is CASSPGTGTDYGYTF. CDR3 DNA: TGTGCCAGCTCACCAGGAACCGGGACAGACTATGGCTACACCTTC.

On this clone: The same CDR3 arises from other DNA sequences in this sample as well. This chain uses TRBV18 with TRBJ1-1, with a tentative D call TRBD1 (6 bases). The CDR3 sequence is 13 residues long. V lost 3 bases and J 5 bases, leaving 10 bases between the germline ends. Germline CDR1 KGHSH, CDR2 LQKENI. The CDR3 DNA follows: TGTGCCAGCTCACCCCCAGGGGAGACTGAAGCTTTCTTT. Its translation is CASSPPGETEAFF.

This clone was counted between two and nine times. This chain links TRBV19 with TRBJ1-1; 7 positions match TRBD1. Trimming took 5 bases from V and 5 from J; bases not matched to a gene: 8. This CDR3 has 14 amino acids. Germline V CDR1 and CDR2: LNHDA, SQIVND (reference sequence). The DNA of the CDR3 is TGTGCCAGTAGTGGAACAGGGGATCGAACTGAAGCTTTCTTT. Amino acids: CASSGTGDRTEAFF.

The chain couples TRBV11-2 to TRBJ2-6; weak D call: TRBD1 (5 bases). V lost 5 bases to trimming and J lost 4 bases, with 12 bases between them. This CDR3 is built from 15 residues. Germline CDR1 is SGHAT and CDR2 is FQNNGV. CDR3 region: CASSIRETGANVLTF. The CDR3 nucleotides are TGTGCCAGCAGCATCAGGGAAACAGGGGCCAACGTCCTGACTTTC. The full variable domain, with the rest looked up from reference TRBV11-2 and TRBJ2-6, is EAGVAQSPRYKIIEKRQSVAFWCNPISGHATLYWYQQILGQGPKLLIQFQNNGVVDDSQLPKDRFSAERLKGVDSTLKIQPAKLEDSAVYLCASSIRETGANVLTFGAGSRLTVL.

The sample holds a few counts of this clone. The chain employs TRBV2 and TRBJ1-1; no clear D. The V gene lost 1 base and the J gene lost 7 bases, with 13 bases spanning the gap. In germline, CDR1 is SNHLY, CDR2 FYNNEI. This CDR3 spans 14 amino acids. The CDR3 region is CASSEESRSGEAFF. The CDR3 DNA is TGTGCCAGCAGTGAAGAGTCGCGAAGCGGTGAAGCTTTCTTT.